This T cell receptor beta chain was recovered during a study of T-cell memory formation after mild COVID-19. Study at large: TCR clusters showed largely donor specificity. Overall study results and limits: Among CD4+ contracting clones, most were CM and EM, and CD8+ ones EMRA. Memory from before infection featured some responding clones, which suggests cross-reactive memory joined.

Note on this clonotype: The target antigen is unknown.

Germline V gene data show CDR1 as LGHDT and CDR2 as YNNKEL (reference sequence). J was trimmed by 4 bases and V by 6 bases; bases with no gene match: 6. The CDR3 is 15 amino acids. From 5'RACE with constant-segment primers came TCR alpha and TCR beta cDNA libraries that carried sample barcodes and UMIs. MiXCR, run by TCRdb on the 5' RACE reads, gives a single entry per CDR3 protein. This table has over 350,000 distinct CDR3 sequences, 24% appearing once. The sample consisted of PBMCs or a T cell subset sorted from them (not recorded which). The V gene is TRBV3-1, the J gene TRBJ1-3, with TRBD1 matching 10 bases. This TCR derives from an adult woman who had mild COVID-19 (a few samples of this study predate the infection). Cell type and time point are not known. The CDR3 bases are TGTGCCAGCAGTCTGGGACAGGGGAAAGGAAACACCATATATTTT. It is translated as CASSLGQGKGNTIYF. Full variable domain (outside the CDR3, taken from reference TRBV3-1 and TRBJ1-3): DTAVSQTPKYLVTQMGNDKSIKCEQNLGHDTMYWYKQDSKKFLKIMFSYNNKELIINETVPNRFSPKSPDKAHLNLHINSLELGDSAVYFCASSLGQGKGNTIYFGEGSWLTVV.